This T cell receptor beta chain was captured in a study of cytomegalovirus exposure and HLA in healthy donors. Study findings and constraints: Later on, an analysis found that several of the most significant clusters appeared to be linked to common viral pathogens, which included parvovirus B19. A later analysis, which compared TCR beta chains of equal frequency, found the HLA-associated ones more clonally expanded. About 90% or about 30% of the time was how often most TCR beta V segments were productive, according to an earlier analysis. A later analysis linked a missense variant in DCLRE1C to the trimming of TCR beta V and J genes.

Regarding this clone: What it recognizes is unknown.

With 60 Vbeta and 13 Jbeta primers, the PCR was carried out. Here immunoSEQ multiplex PCR was the method, and the copy in TCRdb shows in-frame clones only, minus some. The data show under 200,000 clones, about 75% seen once. The receptor was derived from a woman between 40 and 50 years old in good health and CMV-seropositive. The sequenced sample was PBMCs.

The CDR3 nucleotides read TGTGCCAGCAGGGGCAGCCCCACCACAGATACGCAGTATTTT. Translated, it gives CASRGSPTTDTQYF. The chain is built from TRBV6-6 and TRBJ2-3; D is unclear. CDR1 and CDR2 (germline): MNHNY, SVGAGI (reference sequence). The V and J ends lost 6 bases and 2 bases respectively, with 12 bases between them. The CDR3 contains 14 residues.